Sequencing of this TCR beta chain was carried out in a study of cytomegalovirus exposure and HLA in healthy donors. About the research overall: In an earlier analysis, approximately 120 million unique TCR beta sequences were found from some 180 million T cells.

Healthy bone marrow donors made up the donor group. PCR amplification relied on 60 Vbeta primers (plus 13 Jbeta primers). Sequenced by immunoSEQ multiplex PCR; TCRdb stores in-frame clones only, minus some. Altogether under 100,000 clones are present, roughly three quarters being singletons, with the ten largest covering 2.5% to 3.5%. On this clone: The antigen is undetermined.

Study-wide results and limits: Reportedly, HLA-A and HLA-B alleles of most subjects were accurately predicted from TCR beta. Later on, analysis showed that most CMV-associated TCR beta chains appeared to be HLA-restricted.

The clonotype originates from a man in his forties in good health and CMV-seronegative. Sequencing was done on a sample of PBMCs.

CDR3 DNA: TGTGCCAGCAGTTCCATCGAACCTCAGAGGGGCTACACCTTC. It translates to CASSSIEPQRGYTF. V gene TRBV6-5 combines with J gene TRBJ1-2, with unresolved D. CDR3 length equals 14 residues. CDR1 MNHEY and CDR2 SVGAGI come from the germline V gene. V lost 4 bases and J lost 8, with 17 bases in between.